A single sample is the source of the 12 T cell receptor beta chains below, sequenced in a study of blood T cell repertoires in COVID-19. The assay was immunoSEQ multiplex PCR, and TCRdb's table has in-frame clones only and misses some. The sample lists around 330,000 clones, approximately 88% seen once, with 1.5% to 2% in the top ten. The sequenced sample was peripheral blood. These receptors all come from a woman in her twenties or thirties with COVID-19, enrolled during active disease.

The rearrangement joins TRBV15 to TRBJ1-4, with 10 bases identical to TRBD1. V lost 8 bases and J lost 2; bases outside the gene matches: 5. The CDR3 extends over 15 amino acids. Per the germline V gene, CDR1 is LNHNV and CDR2 is YYDKDF (reference sequence). The CDR3 spells CATGTGAGTNEKLFF. Written as DNA, the CDR3 is TGTGCCACCGGGACAGGGGCAGGGACTAATGAAAAACTGTTTTTT.

The V and J genes are TRBV27 and TRBJ1-2; TRBD1 is a possible D gene (6 bases). Per the germline V gene, CDR1 is MNHEY and CDR2 is SMNVEV (reference sequence). The CDR3 loop spans 14 amino acids. The germline V and J ends were trimmed by 3 bases and 7 bases, with 15 bases remaining between them. The CDR3 sequence: CASSFWGDRSGYTF. In DNA form, the CDR3 reads TGTGCCAGCAGTTTTTGGGGCGACAGGAGTGGCTACACCTTC.

This clone was picked up one time. The chain has TRBV28 and TRBJ2-6; no clear D gene. V lost 6 bases and J lost 2, with 11 bases in between. There are 15 residues in the CDR3. Per germline, CDR1 MDHEN and CDR2 SYDVKM. CDR3 residues: CASRGPRAGANVLTF. In nucleotides, the CDR3 is TGTGCCAGCAGAGGTCCCCGGGCTGGGGCCAACGTCCTGACTTTC.

The chain is built from TRBV7-8 and TRBJ1-2; 9 nucleotides agree with TRBD1. From germline, CDR1 is SGHVS and CDR2 FQNEAQ. The CDR3 loop spans 11 amino acids. V dropped 3 bases and J dropped 14; count of bases not matched to a gene: 4. The CDR3 reads CASSFGTGLTF. In DNA form, the CDR3 reads TGTGCCAGCAGCTTTGGGACAGGGCTAACCTTC. Full variable domain (outside the CDR3, taken from reference TRBV7-8 and TRBJ1-2): GAGVSQSPRYKVAKRGQDVALRCDPISGHVSLFWYQQALGQGPEFLTYFQNEAQLDKSGLPSDRFFAERPEGSVSTLKIQRTQQEDSAVYLCASSFGTGLTFGSGTRLTVV.

The V gene is TRBV30, the J gene TRBJ1-2; possibly TRBD1 for D (5 bases). The CDR3 extends over 13 amino acids. Trimming pared 0 bases from V and 4 bases from J, leaving 9 bases between. Germline V lookup: CDR1 GTSNPN, CDR2 SVGIG (reference sequence). The CDR3 is CAWSVQTVYGYTF. CDR3 DNA: TGTGCCTGGAGTGTACAGACAGTCTATGGCTACACCTTC.

V usage is TRBV29-1 and J usage is TRBJ2-1; D not certain. V was cut by 2 bases and J by 1 base, with 9 bases left in between. From germline, CDR1 is SQVTM and CDR2 ANQGSEA. The CDR3 has 14 amino acids. CDR3 in amino acids: CSVENPRSYNEQFF. In DNA form, the CDR3 reads TGCAGCGTTGAAAACCCGAGATCCTACAATGAGCAGTTCTTC.

There are a few counts of this clone. This chain joins TRBV4-3 and TRBJ1-2; no clear D gene. This CDR3 is 15 amino acids long. Trimming took off 0 bases at V and 3 bases at J, with 11 bases between the two ends. CDR1 is LGHNA and CDR2 is YSLEER in the germline V gene. CDR3: CASSQDWVGYYGYTF. In DNA, the CDR3 is TGCGCCAGCAGCCAAGATTGGGTCGGGTACTATGGCTACACCTTC.

The CDR3, as DNA: TGTGCCAGCAGCCCCCGGGACAGGGTGGCAGATACGCAGTATTTT. It encodes CASSPRDRVADTQYF. This rearrangement joins TRBV9 to TRBJ2-3; 9 bases match TRBD1. The CDR3 has 15 residues. V trimming: 4 bases; J trimming: 4 bases; junction bases outside the gene matches: 7. Germline CDR1 and CDR2: SGDLS and YYNGEE.

The chain employs TRBV6-2 or TRBV6-3 and TRBJ2-3, with D possibly TRBD2 on 5 matching bases. V gave up 2 bases and J gave up 3 bases, with 15 bases separating them. The CDR3 totals 16 residues. Per the germline V gene, CDR1 is MNHEY and CDR2 is SVGEGT. CDR3 sequence: CASSYLSAGTTDTQYF. The CDR3 bases are TGTGCCAGCAGTTACCTCTCGGCGGGCACGACAGATACGCAGTATTTT.

The chain links TRBV28 to TRBJ2-7, with TRBD2 matching over 11 bases. CDR3 length: 15 amino acids. Germline assignment: CDR1 MDHEN and CDR2 SYDVKM. After removal of 3 bases from V and 2 bases from J, the junction contained 3 bases not matched to a gene. DNA for the CDR3: TGTGCCAGCAGTTTGGGGACTAGCGGAACCTACGAGCAGTACGTC. Protein: CASSLGTSGTYEQYV.

This chain uses TRBV5-5 with TRBJ2-7; a possible D gene is TRBD2 (5 bases). The germline V gene encodes CDR1 SGHKS and CDR2 YYEKEE (reference sequence). Trimming removed 3 bases from V and 2 bases from J, with 15 bases in between. This CDR3 has 15 amino acids. CDR3 loop: CASSCLRETPYEQYV. In DNA form, the CDR3 reads TGTGCCAGCAGCTGCCTCCGGGAAACCCCCTACGAGCAGTACGTC.

This clone was observed at least ten times. The chain is built from TRBV5-4 and TRBJ2-6, with 8 positions matching TRBD2. The ends lost 4 bases at V and 0 bases at J; junction bases unmatched: 6. The CDR3 spans 17 residues. Germline V lookup: CDR1 SGHNT, CDR2 YYREEE (reference sequence). The CDR3 DNA reads TGTGCCAGCAGCCCTCGACTAGCGAGCTCTGGGGCCAACGTCCTGACTTTC. Translating it yields CASSPRLASSGANVLTF.